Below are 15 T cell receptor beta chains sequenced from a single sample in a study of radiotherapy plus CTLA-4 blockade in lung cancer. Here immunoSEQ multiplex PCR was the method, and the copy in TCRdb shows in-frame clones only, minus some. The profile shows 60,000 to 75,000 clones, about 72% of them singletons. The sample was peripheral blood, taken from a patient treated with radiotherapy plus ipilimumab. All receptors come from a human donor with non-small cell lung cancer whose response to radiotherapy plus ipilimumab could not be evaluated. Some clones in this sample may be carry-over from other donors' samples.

In DNA form, the CDR3 reads TGTGCCAGCAGCGAGGTCGGGGTGGACACTGAAGCTTTCTTT. Its translation: CASSEVGVDTEAFF. The chain couples TRBV5-6 to TRBJ1-1; D not resolved. The CDR3 length is 14 residues. Trimming pared 4 bases from V and 3 bases from J, leaving 13 bases between. Germline assignment: CDR1 SGHDT and CDR2 YYEEEE.

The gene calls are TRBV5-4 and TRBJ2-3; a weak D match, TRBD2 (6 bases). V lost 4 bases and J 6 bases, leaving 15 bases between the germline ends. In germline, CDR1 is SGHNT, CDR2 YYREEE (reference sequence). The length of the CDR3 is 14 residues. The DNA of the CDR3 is TGTGCCAGCAGCCCCCGGACTAACCCGGATACGCAGTATTTT. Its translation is CASSPRTNPDTQYF.

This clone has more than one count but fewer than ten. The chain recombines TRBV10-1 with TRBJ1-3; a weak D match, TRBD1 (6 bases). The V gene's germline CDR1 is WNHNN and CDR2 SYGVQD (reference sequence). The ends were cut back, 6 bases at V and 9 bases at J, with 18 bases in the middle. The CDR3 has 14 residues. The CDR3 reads CASRSQGSEGTIYF. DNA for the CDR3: TGCGCCAGCAGATCACAGGGTTCGGAAGGCACCATATATTTT.

This CDR3 reads CASSKEVGQPQHF. The CDR3 bases are TGTGCCAGTTCTAAGGAGGTCGGTCAGCCCCAGCATTTT. This sequence joins TRBV27 and TRBJ1-5, with D uncertain. CDR3 length: 13 residues. V was clipped by 9 bases and J by 6 bases, with 15 bases between them. The V gene's germline CDR1 is MNHEY and CDR2 SMNVEV (reference sequence).

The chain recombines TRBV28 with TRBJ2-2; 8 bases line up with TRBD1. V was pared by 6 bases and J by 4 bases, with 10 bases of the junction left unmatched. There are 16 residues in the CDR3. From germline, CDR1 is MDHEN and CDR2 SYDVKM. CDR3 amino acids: CASRGLTGDGTGELFF. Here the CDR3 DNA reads TGTGCCAGCAGAGGCCTGACAGGGGATGGCACCGGGGAGCTGTTTTTT.

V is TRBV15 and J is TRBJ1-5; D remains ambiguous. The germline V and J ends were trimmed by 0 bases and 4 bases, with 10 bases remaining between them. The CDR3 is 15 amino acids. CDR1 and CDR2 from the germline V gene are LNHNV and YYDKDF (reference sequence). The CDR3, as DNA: TGTGCCACCAGCAGAGATGAGGGTTGGAATCAGCCCCAGCATTTT. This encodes CATSRDEGWNQPQHF.

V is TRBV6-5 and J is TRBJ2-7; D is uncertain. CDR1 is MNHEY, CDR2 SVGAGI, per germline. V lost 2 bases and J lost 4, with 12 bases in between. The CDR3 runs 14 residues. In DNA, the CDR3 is TGTGCCAGCAGTTACAAACCCACCAGTTACGAGCAGTACTTC. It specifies CASSYKPTSYEQYF.

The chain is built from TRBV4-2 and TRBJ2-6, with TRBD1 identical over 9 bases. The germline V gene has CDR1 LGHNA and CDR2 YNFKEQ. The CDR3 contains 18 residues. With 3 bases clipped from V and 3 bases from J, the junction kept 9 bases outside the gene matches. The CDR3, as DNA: TGTGCCAGCAGCCACCCGGGACAGGGAGGTTTTGGGGCCAACGTCCTGACTTTC. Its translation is CASSHPGQGGFGANVLTF.

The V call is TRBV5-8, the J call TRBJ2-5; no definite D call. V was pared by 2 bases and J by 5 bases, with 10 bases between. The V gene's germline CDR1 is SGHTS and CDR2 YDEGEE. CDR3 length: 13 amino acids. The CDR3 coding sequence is TGTGCCAGCAGCTTATTGGGCGAGGAGACCCAGTACTTC. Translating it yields CASSLLGEETQYF.

Here the CDR3 DNA reads TGTGCCAGCTCACCGAGGGGTTTAAGGGGGAATGAGCAGTTCTTC. Amino acids: CASSPRGLRGNEQFF. The chain uses TRBV18 and TRBJ2-1, with TRBD1 as a possible D gene (6 bases). Germline V CDR1 and CDR2: KGHSH, LQKENI. This CDR3 contains 15 residues. The ends were cut back, 3 bases at V and 7 bases at J, with 16 bases in the middle.

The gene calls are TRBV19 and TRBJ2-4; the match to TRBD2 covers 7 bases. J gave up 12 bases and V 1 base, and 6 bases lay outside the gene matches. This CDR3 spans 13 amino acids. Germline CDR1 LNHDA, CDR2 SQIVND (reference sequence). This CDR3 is CASSIAGEGPQYF. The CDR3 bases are TGTGCCAGTAGTATAGCCGGGGAGGGTCCTCAGTACTTC.

Here the CDR3 reads CASSPRENYGYTF. The CDR3 nucleotides read TGCGCCAGCAGTCCGAGGGAGAACTATGGCTACACCTTC. The V call is TRBV5-1, the J call TRBJ1-2; D not resolved. This CDR3 is built from 13 residues. Germline V gene lookup returns CDR1 SGHRS and CDR2 YFSETQ. Between the trimmed V and J ends, which lost 5 bases and 2 bases, there was a span of 10 bases.

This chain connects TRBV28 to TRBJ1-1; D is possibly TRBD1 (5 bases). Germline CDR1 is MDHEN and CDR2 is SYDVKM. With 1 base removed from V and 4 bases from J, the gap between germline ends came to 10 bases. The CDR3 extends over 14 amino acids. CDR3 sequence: CASSLFPRATEAFF. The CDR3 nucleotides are TGTGCCAGCAGTTTATTCCCCAGGGCCACTGAAGCTTTCTTT.

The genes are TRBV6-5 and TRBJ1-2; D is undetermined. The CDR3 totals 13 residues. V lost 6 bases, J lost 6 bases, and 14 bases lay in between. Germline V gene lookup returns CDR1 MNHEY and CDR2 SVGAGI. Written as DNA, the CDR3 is TGTGCCAGCAGGTCAGGACTGGGCGATGGCTACACCTTC. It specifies CASRSGLGDGYTF.

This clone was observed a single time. CDR3 protein: CASSQRQGDQPQHF. For the CDR3, the DNA is TGCGCCAGCAGCCAACGACAGGGCGATCAGCCCCAGCATTTT. This chain uses TRBV4-3 with TRBJ1-5; TRBD1 matches at 7 bases. Germline CDR1 is LGHNA and CDR2 is YSLEER. V gave up 2 bases and J gave up 5 bases; unmatched junction bases: 3. The CDR3 runs to 14 residues.